This passage covers 25 T cell receptor beta chains from one sample sequenced in a study of cytomegalovirus exposure and HLA in healthy donors. Researchers ran the PCR with 60 Vbeta and 13 Jbeta primers. Here immunoSEQ multiplex PCR was the method, and the copy in TCRdb shows in-frame clones only, minus some. The repertoire includes 100,000 to 150,000 clones, around 81% of them detected once, and 2% to 2.5% sits in the top ten. Sequenced material: PBMCs. The origin of the receptors is a middle-aged woman in good health and CMV-seronegative.

Only a few counts were recorded for this clone. The chain is built from TRBV5-1 and TRBJ2-1; 12 bases map to TRBD2. The CDR3 has 16 residues. Looked up from germline, CDR1 is SGHRS and CDR2 is YFSETQ. With 4 bases clipped from V and 8 bases from J, the junction kept 10 bases outside the gene matches. In nucleotides, the CDR3 is TGCGCCAGCAGCGCCACTAGCGGGGGGAGACCATATGAGCAGTTCTTC. Translated, it gives CASSATSGGRPYEQFF.

This sequence joins TRBV6-5 and TRBJ1-2; D gene ambiguous. This CDR3 spans 13 amino acids. Trimming left V 0 bases short and J 6 bases short, with 8 bases between. In germline, CDR1 is MNHEY, CDR2 SVGAGI. The CDR3 DNA reads as TGTGCCAGCAGTTACTCGACGGGGAATGGCTACACCTTC. Protein product: CASSYSTGNGYTF.

This chain links TRBV13 with TRBJ1-2, with D maybe TRBD1 (5 bases). Trimming shortened V by 5 bases and J by 5 bases, and 15 bases separated the two germline ends. The CDR3 is 14 residues long. CDR1 is PRHDT, CDR2 FYEKMQ, per germline (reference sequence). The CDR3, as DNA: TGTGCCAGCAGCCCATACTCGGGGGAATATGGCTACACCTTC. This sequence encodes CASSPYSGEYGYTF.

V gene TRBV16 combines with J gene TRBJ2-5; D is undetermined. The CDR3 contains 12 residues. The V end lost 3 bases, the J end lost 5 bases, and 7 bases lay between the germline ends. The V gene's germline CDR1 is KGHSY and CDR2 FQNENV. The CDR3 loop reads CASSHQRETQYF. CDR3 DNA: TGTGCCAGCAGCCATCAGAGGGAGACCCAGTACTTC. The complete variable domain, with remaining parts taken from reference TRBV16 and TRBJ2-5, reads GEEVAQTPKHLVRGEGQKAKLYCAPIKGHSYVFWYQQVLKNEFKFLISFQNENVFDETGMPKERFSAKCLPNSPCSLEIQATKLEDSAVYFCASSHQRETQYFGPGTRLLVL.

J is TRBJ1-4 and V is TRBV19, with 9 bases aligning to TRBD1. Germline CDR1 reads LNHDA; CDR2 reads SQIVND (reference sequence). Trimming removed 3 bases from V and 7 bases from J; junction bases left unmatched: 9. CDR3 length: 16 residues. The CDR3 DNA reads TGTGCCAGTAGTATTGGATTCGGGACAGGGAGTGAAAAACTGTTTTTT. Its translation is CASSIGFGTGSEKLFF. The full variable domain, completed using reference TRBV19 and TRBJ1-4, is DGGITQSPKYLFRKEGQNVTLSCEQNLNHDAMYWYRQDPGQGLRLIYYSQIVNDFQKGDIAEGYSVSREKKESFPLTVTSAQKNPTAFYLCASSIGFGTGSEKLFFGSGTQLSVL.

A remark on this clone: The sample carries other DNA sequences with the same CDR3. The chain recombines TRBV13 with TRBJ1-1; 9 nucleotides agree with TRBD1. The CDR3 covers 14 residues. After removal of 4 bases from V and 4 bases from J, the junction contained 4 bases not matched to a gene. Germline V gene data show CDR1 as PRHDT and CDR2 as FYEKMQ (reference sequence). The CDR3 here is CASSSGQGTTEAFF. The CDR3 nucleotides read TGTGCCAGCAGCTCGGGACAGGGAACCACTGAAGCTTTCTTT.

The rearrangement uses TRBV7-2 and TRBJ2-1; D may be TRBD1 (6 bases). Germline lookup yields CDR1 SGHTA and CDR2 FQGNSA. This CDR3 has 15 amino acids. V was cut by 5 bases and J by 0 bases, with 11 bases left in between. The CDR3 DNA reads as TGTGCCAGCAGCCCACAGGGAAGCTCCTACAATGAGCAGTTCTTC. Translating gives CASSPQGSSYNEQFF.

The chain couples TRBV27 to TRBJ2-6, with 8 nucleotides matching TRBD1. This CDR3 region has 20 residues. Germline V lookup: CDR1 MNHEY, CDR2 SMNVEV (reference sequence). V lost 5 bases and J lost 0; bases outside the gene matches: 15. This CDR3 reads CASSQRTGKVGDSGANVLTF. CDR3 in DNA: TGTGCCAGCAGTCAACGGACAGGGAAGGTGGGGGACTCTGGGGCCAACGTCCTGACTTTC. The complete variable domain, with remaining parts taken from reference TRBV27 and TRBJ2-6, reads EAQVTQNPRYLITVTGKKLTVTCSQNMNHEYMSWYRQDPGLGLRQIYYSMNVEVTDKGDVPEGYKVSRKEKRNFPLILESPSPNQTSLYFCASSQRTGKVGDSGANVLTFGAGSRLTVL.

V is TRBV30 and J is TRBJ1-1, with D perhaps matching TRBD1 (6 bases). The CDR3 sequence is 13 residues long. Trimming cost V 7 bases and J 1 base, with 13 bases left between them. Germline CDR1 and CDR2: GTSNPN and SVGIG (reference sequence). The CDR3 sequence is CASREGQNTEAFF. CDR3 coding DNA: TGTGCCTCACGGGAGGGACAGAACACTGAAGCTTTCTTT.

The V and J genes are TRBV5-1 and TRBJ1-1; D unresolved. CDR3 length: 13 amino acids. Germline CDR1 is SGHRS and CDR2 is YFSETQ. V was trimmed by 0 bases and J by 4 bases, leaving 7 bases between them. CDR3 DNA sequence: TGCGCCAGCAGCTTGGGGGCCAGCACTGAAGCTTTCTTT. Translating gives CASSLGASTEAFF.

This clone was counted a few times. The rearrangement uses TRBV2 and TRBJ1-1, with D unclear. CDR1 and CDR2 (germline): SNHLY, FYNNEI. Trimming took 5 bases from V and 10 from J, leaving 17 bases between them. The CDR3 length is 13 residues. The CDR3 protein is CASSPSGGESAFF. CDR3 coding DNA: TGTGCCAGCAGTCCGTCAGGAGGTGAATCAGCTTTCTTT.

The chain joins TRBV6-1 to TRBJ1-3; possibly TRBD1 for D (5 bases). The CDR3 totals 13 residues. Germline CDR1 reads MNHNS; CDR2 reads SASEGT. The CDR3 here is CKSWGGSGNTIYF. The CDR3 nucleotides read TGTAAATCCTGGGGCGGCTCTGGAAACACCATATATTTT.

CDR3 DNA sequence: TGTGCCAGCAGCCCAAGCCAGGGTCTCTTCGACACTGAAGCTTTCTTT. Amino acids: CASSPSQGLFDTEAFF. The J gene is TRBJ1-1, the V gene TRBV7-9, with TRBD1 as a possible D gene (5 bases). The length of the CDR3 is 16 residues. Germline CDR1 reads SEHNR; CDR2 reads FQNEAQ (reference sequence). V lost 5 bases and J lost 3, with 19 bases in between.

The V and J genes are TRBV7-6 and TRBJ2-3, with 11 bases lining up with TRBD2. CDR1 and CDR2 from the germline V gene are SGHVS and FNYEAQ. The CDR3 contains 19 residues. J was trimmed by 6 bases and V by 2 bases; bases with no gene match: 16. As DNA, the CDR3 is TGTGCCAGCAGCTTAAGGCTAGCGGGGGGTCCTACCTCAATCGATACGCAGTATTTT. Translating gives CASSLRLAGGPTSIDTQYF.

This rearrangement joins TRBV23-1 to TRBJ2-7, with D maybe TRBD1 (6 bases). TRBV23-1 is given ORF status, its function remaining uncertain. V was cut by 4 bases and J by 7 bases, with 23 bases left in between. CDR3 length equals 16 residues. The DNA for the CDR3 is TGCGCCAGCAGTCCCCGCATCGGCAGGGGCCCGGGGGAGCAGTACTTC. Translating it yields CASSPRIGRGPGEQYF.

The table lists this clone with a few counts. The chain is built from TRBV4-1 and TRBJ2-2, with 11 positions matching TRBD2. Germline CDR1 is MGHRA and CDR2 is YSYEKL. J gave up 6 bases and V 2 bases, and 8 bases lay outside the gene matches. The CDR3 has 17 amino acids. This chain's CDR3 is CASSQTSGGFRPGELFF. In DNA, the CDR3 is TGCGCCAGCAGCCAAACTAGCGGGGGCTTTCGTCCCGGGGAGCTGTTTTTT.

This chain connects TRBV13 to TRBJ2-7; TRBD2 is a possible D gene (5 bases). CDR1 and CDR2 (germline): PRHDT, FYEKMQ (reference sequence). This CDR3 contains 14 residues. V lost 4 bases and J lost 0, with 10 bases in between. CDR3 sequence: CASSSSGSSYEQYF. CDR3 bases: TGTGCCAGCAGCTCGAGCGGAAGCTCCTACGAGCAGTACTTC.

The chain carries TRBV19 and TRBJ1-3, with D maybe TRBD1 (5 bases). CDR3 length: 19 residues. The V end was cut by 4 bases, the J end by 0 bases, with 22 bases between. Germline-derived CDR1 and CDR2 are LNHDA and SQIVND (reference sequence). The CDR3 coding sequence is TGTGCCAGTAGTAATTATTTAGGGGCCGGGTCCGACTCTGGAAACACCATATATTTT. Residues: CASSNYLGAGSDSGNTIYF.

This clone was counted a single time. The chain combines TRBV19 with TRBJ1-1; perhaps TRBD1 as D (5 bases). From germline, CDR1 is LNHDA and CDR2 SQIVND (reference sequence). The V gene lost 3 bases and the J gene lost 6 bases, with 14 bases spanning the gap. This CDR3 is 14 amino acids long. This CDR3 is CASSMGFRDSEAFF. The CDR3, as DNA: TGTGCCAGTAGTATGGGTTTCCGGGACTCTGAAGCTTTCTTT.

The chain has TRBV7-9 and TRBJ1-1; maybe TRBD1 (6 bases). Per germline, CDR1 SEHNR and CDR2 FQNEAQ (reference sequence). The CDR3 loop spans 16 amino acids. V lost 5 bases and J lost 0, with 16 bases in between. CDR3 residues: CASSPSTGIMNTEAFF. The CDR3 region has the DNA TGTGCCAGCAGCCCCTCTACAGGGATTATGAACACTGAAGCTTTCTTT.

This chain joins TRBV2 and TRBJ2-5, with D perhaps TRBD1 (7 bases). CDR3 size: 12 residues. Between the trimmed V and J ends, which lost 5 bases and 9 bases, there was a span of 13 bases. Per germline, CDR1 SNHLY and CDR2 FYNNEI. CDR3 in DNA: TGTGCCAGCAGTCCCTCAGGGGGGCCCCAGTACTTC. This gives the protein CASSPSGGPQYF.

This rearrangement joins TRBV7-9 to TRBJ2-3; TRBD2 agrees at 11 bases. The V gene end was trimmed by 3 bases and the J gene end by 5 bases; junction bases not matched to a gene: 4. This CDR3 is 15 amino acids long. Germline V gives CDR1 SEHNR, CDR2 FQNEAQ (reference sequence). CDR3 DNA: TGTGCCAGCAGCTTGGTAACTAGCGGGGGAGATACGCAGTATTTT. It codes for CASSLVTSGGDTQYF.

V gene TRBV6-1 combines with J gene TRBJ1-1, with 7 nucleotides matching TRBD1. Unmatched junction bases numbered 2, after V lost 4 bases and J lost 0 bases. Germline V lookup: CDR1 MNHNS, CDR2 SASEGT. CDR3 length equals 14 residues. CDR3 amino acids: CASSVGTVNTEAFF. DNA for the CDR3: TGTGCCAGCAGTGTGGGGACAGTGAACACTGAAGCTTTCTTT.

The J gene is TRBJ2-1, the V gene TRBV28, with TRBD2 matching 11 bases. J was trimmed by 7 bases and V by 4 bases; bases with no gene match: 9. The germline gives CDR1 MDHEN, CDR2 SYDVKM. The CDR3 contains 16 residues. The CDR3 region is CASSSISGRALNEQFF. The CDR3 bases are TGTGCCAGCAGTTCGATTAGCGGGAGGGCCTTGAATGAGCAGTTCTTC.

The chain uses TRBV28 and TRBJ1-4, with 10 positions matching TRBD1. The CDR3 is 15 amino acids. In germline, CDR1 is MDHEN, CDR2 SYDVKM. V gave up 5 bases and J gave up 7 bases; unmatched junction bases: 7. In nucleotides, the CDR3 is TGTGCCAGCAGTACCATGGACAGGGGGGGTGAAAAACTGTTTTTT. Its protein is CASSTMDRGGEKLFF.